Only a few counts were recorded for the clone carrying this T cell receptor (beta chain). Its antigen is unidentified. Sequenced by immunoSEQ multiplex PCR; TCRdb stores in-frame clones only, minus some. The table records some 21,000 clones, approximately 71% of them present only once. Each and every patient relapsed after autologous stem cell transplantation, and patients got differing brentuximab vedotin exposure. V was pared by 0 bases and J by 4 bases, with 6 bases of the junction left unmatched. There are 16 residues in the CDR3. Germline V lookup: CDR1 SGDLS, CDR2 YYNGEE. This entry is derived from a study of PD-1 blockade in classical Hodgkin lymphoma. Study conclusions and caveats: In newly diagnosed patients, baseline TCR diversity was reportedly below that of healthy donors.

The chain has TRBV9 and TRBJ2-1; 8 nucleotides line up with TRBD1. The specimen was peripheral blood mononuclear cells (PBMCs), collected at baseline. The sequence came from a human donor with classical Hodgkin lymphoma. CDR3 nucleotide sequence: TGTGCCAGCAGCGTAGCTACGGACAGGGCATACAATGAGCAGTTCTTC. Amino acid sequence: CASSVATDRAYNEQFF.